The following is a TCR beta chain sequence with its context. Its antigen is undetermined. This record comes from a study of identical twins. TCRdb itself ran the 5' RACE reads through MiXCR, one entry per CDR3 protein. The sample has 1.5 million to 2 million distinct CDR3 sequences, 25% to 35% seen once. Overall study findings and caveats: Conclusions leaned on cross-sectional statistical analysis and did not track the same donors over time. Cord blood beta clonotypes that were abundant carried fewer insertions, and memory repertoires showed no such trend.

V gave up 8 bases and J gave up 2 bases; unmatched junction bases: 7. This CDR3 has 14 residues. Germline CDR1 and CDR2: MNHEY and SVGAGI. The sample was cord blood. This clonotype was obtained from a newborn girl in good health. The rearrangement uses TRBV6-5 and TRBJ2-5; 8 bases align to TRBD1. Written as DNA, the CDR3 is TGTGCCAGCGGCCAGGGGGCCCTACAAGAGACCCAGTACTTC. This sequence encodes CASGQGALQETQYF.